This T cell receptor (beta chain) is from a study of blood T cell repertoires in COVID-19. Study-level information: Donors in the United States, Italy and Spain gave samples during acute or convalescent COVID-19. The analysed material was cDNA or gDNA that came from T cells, B-cell-depleted T cells, or PBMCs.

This clone was counted once. Libraries were prepared by immunoSEQ multiplex PCR; TCRdb keeps only in-frame clonotypes and omits some of them. The sample shows around 280,000 clones, about 85% of them seen only once. In germline, CDR1 is LNHDA, CDR2 SQIVND (reference sequence). The V end was cut by 1 base, the J end by 1 base, with 10 bases between. The CDR3 length is 15 residues. What was sequenced was peripheral blood. The sequence derives from a woman aged 50 to 60 who had recovered from COVID-19. The V and J genes are TRBV19 and TRBJ1-1; D not certain. The CDR3 nucleotides are TGTGCCAGTAGTATAGCGCCTACTGAGAACACTGAAGCTTTCTTT. It yields the protein CASSIAPTENTEAFF.